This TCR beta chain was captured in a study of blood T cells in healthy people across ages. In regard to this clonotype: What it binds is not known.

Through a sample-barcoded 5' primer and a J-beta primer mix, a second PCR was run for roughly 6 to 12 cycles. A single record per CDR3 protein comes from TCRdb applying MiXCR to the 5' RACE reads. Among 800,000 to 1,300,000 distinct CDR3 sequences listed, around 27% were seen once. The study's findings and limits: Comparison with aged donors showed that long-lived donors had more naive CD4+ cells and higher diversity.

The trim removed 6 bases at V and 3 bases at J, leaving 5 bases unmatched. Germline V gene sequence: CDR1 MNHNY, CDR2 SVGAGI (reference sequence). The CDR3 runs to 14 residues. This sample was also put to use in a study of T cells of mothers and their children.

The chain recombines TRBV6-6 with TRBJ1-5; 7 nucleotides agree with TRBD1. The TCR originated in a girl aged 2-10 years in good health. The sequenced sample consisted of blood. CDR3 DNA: TGTGCCAGCAGGCTACAGGGGAACAATCAGCCCCAGCATTTT. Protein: CASRLQGNNQPQHF.